The next 17 T cell receptor beta chains were all read from a single sample in a study of early T cells in non-severe SARS-CoV-2 infection. One entry per CDR3 protein, called by TCRdb with MiXCR from the 5' RACE reads. The top ten hold under 9% of the sample, which has some 64,000 distinct CDR3 sequences, 15% to 20% seen once. The source was whole blood, collected at baseline. The receptor set was obtained from an adult who was a healthcare worker with PCR-confirmed SARS-CoV-2 infection or an uninfected control (not recorded which).

This clonotype has a handful of counts. This chain connects TRBV5-1 to TRBJ2-2, with TRBD2 as a possible D gene (5 bases). The CDR3 is 14 amino acids. CDR1 and CDR2 from the germline V gene are SGHRS and YFSETQ. V shed 0 bases and J shed 4 bases, with 7 bases lying between them. In DNA form, the CDR3 reads TGCGCCAGCAGCTTGGAAGCGGCCACCGGGGAGCTGTTTTTT. Translating it yields CASSLEAATGELFF.

This rearrangement joins TRBV6-6 to TRBJ2-1; TRBD1 aligns across 7 bases. CDR1 MNHNY and CDR2 SVGAGI come from the germline V gene (reference sequence). J gave up 6 bases and V 0 bases, and 2 bases lay outside the gene matches. This CDR3 is 14 amino acids long. Written as DNA, the CDR3 is TGTGCCAGCAGTTACTCGAGGGACAGCAATGAGCAGTTCTTC. Translation gives CASSYSRDSNEQFF.

This clonotype was seen a handful of times. The chain is built from TRBV30 and TRBJ1-4, with 7 bases identical to TRBD1. Germline V gene data show CDR1 as GTSNPN and CDR2 as SVGIG (reference sequence). The CDR3 sequence is 16 residues long. Unmatched junction bases numbered 9, after V lost 2 bases and J lost 3 bases. The CDR3 region has the DNA TGTGCCTGGAGTATGGGGACAGTCGGGCCTAATGAAAAACTGTTTTTT. Protein: CAWSMGTVGPNEKLFF. Supplemented by reference TRBV30 and TRBJ1-4, the full variable domain reads SQTIHQWPATLVQPVGSPLSLECTVEGTSNPNLYWYRQAAGRGLQLLFYSVGIGQISSEVPQNLSASRPQDRQFILSSKKLLLSDSGFYLCAWSMGTVGPNEKLFFGSGTQLSVL.

This chain connects TRBV20-1 to TRBJ2-5; 7 bases map to TRBD2. J gave up 5 bases and V 5 bases, and 5 bases lay outside the gene matches. Germline V gives CDR1 DFQATT, CDR2 SNEGSKA (reference sequence). This CDR3 comprises 12 residues. CDR3 in DNA: TGCAGTGCTCGGACTAGGTGGGAGACCCAGTACTTC. This codes for CSARTRWETQYF.

This clonotype was counted between two and nine times. V gene TRBV5-6 combines with J gene TRBJ2-3, with TRBD2 identical over 9 bases. The CDR3 extends over 17 amino acids. The germline V gene has CDR1 SGHDT and CDR2 YYEEEE. V shed 0 bases, J shed 2 bases, and the junction held 7 bases outside the gene matches. The CDR3 DNA follows: TGTGCCAGCAGCTTGGGACTAGCGGAGGACTACACAGATACGCAGTATTTT. This gives the protein CASSLGLAEDYTDTQYF.

This clonotype came up a few times. The chain uses TRBV20-1 and TRBJ2-1; 10 bases agree with TRBD1. Germline CDR1 is DFQATT and CDR2 is SNEGSKA (reference sequence). V lost 6 bases, J lost 3 bases, and 5 bases stayed unmatched. CDR3 length equals 14 residues. CDR3 nucleotide sequence: TGCAGTGCACAGGGACAGGGGTTCTACAATGAGCAGTTCTTC. It specifies CSAQGQGFYNEQFF.

The chain has TRBV18 and TRBJ2-5, with D possibly TRBD2 on 5 matching bases. The CDR3 has 12 amino acids. The V and J ends lost 2 bases and 4 bases respectively, with 5 bases between them. Germline CDR1 and CDR2: KGHSH and LQKENI. The CDR3 protein is CASSPEGETQYF. CDR3 nucleotide sequence: TGTGCCAGCTCACCAGAGGGAGAGACCCAGTACTTC.

The sample holds a few counts of this clonotype. The chain has TRBV18 and TRBJ2-3; D possibly uses TRBD1 or TRBD2 (5 bases each). The CDR3 is made up of 11 amino acids. V was trimmed by 11 bases and J by 4 bases, leaving 10 bases between them. From germline, CDR1 is KGHSH and CDR2 LQKENI. CDR3 nucleotides: TGTGCCGGAAGAGGGGCAGATACGCAGTATTTT. It translates to CAGRGADTQYF.

This chain joins TRBV29-1 and TRBJ2-7; D is unresolved. The V end lost 5 bases, the J end lost 1 base, and 6 bases lay between the germline ends. CDR1 and CDR2 (germline): SQVTM, ANQGSEA. This CDR3 comprises 11 residues. The CDR3 region has the DNA TGCAGCGTTTTAGGGTCCTACGAGCAGTACTTC. Its protein is CSVLGSYEQYF.

This clonotype has a single count. V usage is TRBV20-1 and J usage is TRBJ2-7; perhaps TRBD2 as D (6 bases). The CDR3 has 14 amino acids. In germline, CDR1 is DFQATT, CDR2 SNEGSKA (reference sequence). V was pared by 1 base and J by 1 base, with 11 bases between. Here the CDR3 reads CSARVWGESYEQYF. The CDR3 DNA sequence: TGCAGTGCTAGAGTGTGGGGGGAATCCTACGAGCAGTACTTC.

In its sample, this clonotype was seen many times. CDR3 amino acids: CASRSQGAAGYTF. CDR3 nucleotides: TGTGCCAGCAGGTCACAGGGGGCGGCCGGCTACACCTTC. This chain connects TRBV25-1 to TRBJ1-2; 9 nucleotides agree with TRBD1. Germline lookup yields CDR1 MGHDK and CDR2 SYGVNS. V shed 6 bases, J shed 8 bases, and the junction held 7 bases outside the gene matches. The CDR3 covers 13 residues.

The chain is built from TRBV7-9 and TRBJ1-5; no clear D. Trimming removed 4 bases at V and 6 bases at J, with 7 bases between. Germline V lookup: CDR1 SEHNR, CDR2 FQNEAQ (reference sequence). This CDR3 contains 12 residues. The CDR3 protein is CASSSPGQPQHF. In DNA, the CDR3 is TGTGCCAGCAGCTCCCCGGGTCAGCCCCAGCATTTT.

The V and J genes are TRBV5-6 and TRBJ1-6; TRBD1 matches at 8 bases. This CDR3 is 15 amino acids long. V lost 2 bases to trimming and J lost 10 bases; unmatched junction nucleotides: 8. Per germline, CDR1 SGHDT and CDR2 YYEEEE. The CDR3 here is CASSLWTGTTSPLHF. CDR3 coding DNA: TGTGCCAGCAGCTTATGGACAGGGACGACCTCACCCCTCCACTTT.

J is TRBJ1-6 and V is TRBV3-1, with TRBD1 as a possible D gene (5 bases). The germline V gene encodes CDR1 LGHDT and CDR2 YNNKEL (reference sequence). There are 15 residues in the CDR3. Deletions cut 3 bases from V and 4 bases from J, with 10 bases between. This CDR3 reads CASSHPTVYNSPLHF. The CDR3 DNA reads as TGTGCCAGCAGCCACCCGACAGTATATAATTCACCCCTCCACTTT.

This clonotype has more than one count but fewer than ten. The chain couples TRBV6-1 to TRBJ2-2, with TRBD1 as a possible D gene (6 bases). The CDR3 runs 17 residues. Germline V lookup: CDR1 MNHNS, CDR2 SASEGT. Trimming took 7 bases from V and 6 from J, leaving 24 bases between them. The CDR3 is CASTPTGVRLVAGELFF. As DNA, the CDR3 is TGTGCCAGCACCCCGACAGGAGTTCGTCTCGTCGCCGGGGAGCTGTTTTTT.

V gene TRBV20-1 combines with J gene TRBJ1-1; D remains ambiguous. The CDR3 loop spans 12 amino acids. The germline V and J ends were trimmed by 5 bases and 6 bases, with 13 bases remaining between them. Per the germline V gene, CDR1 is DFQATT and CDR2 is SNEGSKA (reference sequence). DNA of the CDR3: TGCAGTGCTGAACGGTCCCGGTCTGAAGCTTTCTTT. Translation gives CSAERSRSEAFF.

J is TRBJ1-1 and V is TRBV20-1; D uncertain. This CDR3 region has 14 residues. Germline values: CDR1 DFQATT, CDR2 SNEGSKA (reference sequence). V lost 3 bases and J lost 7, with 18 bases in between. The CDR3 region is CSARALVQHFEAFF. CDR3 DNA: TGCAGTGCTAGGGCTTTGGTACAACACTTTGAAGCTTTCTTT.